Listed below are T cell receptor beta chains from one sample, sequenced in a study of T cells expressing NK-cell markers. One entry per CDR3 protein, without DNA, is what TCRdb gives after re-calling the 5' RACE reads. The clone table shows about 460,000 distinct CDR3 sequences, with the ten largest holding approximately 1.5%. Source material: blood T cells: a sorted CD56 or NKG2C T cell subset, CD4+ or CD8+ T cells, or bulk PBMC T cells (not recorded which). These receptors were obtained from a woman aged 45-59 years in good health. Both conserved end residues are part of each CDR3.

V gene,J gene,CDR3 protein
TRBV2,TRBJ2-3,CASGGLAGITDTQYF
TRBV5-1,TRBJ2-5,CASRVVAETQYF
TRBV28,TRBJ2-1,CASRGPKEGEQFF
TRBV5-1,TRBJ1-2,CASSPPGQEPNGYTF
TRBV5-1,TRBJ1-4,CASSLGTGQLKNEKLFF
TRBV3-1,TRBJ2-5,CASAPGTRQETQYF
TRBV4-1,TRBJ1-4,CASRRPGQGMESEKLFF
TRBV6-5,TRBJ2-1,CASSYSHKQFF
TRBV12-3/TRBV12-4,TRBJ2-1,CASRETDEQFF
TRBV20-1,TRBJ1-4,CSARVSGVGKLFF
TRBV19,TRBJ2-1,CASSTGLAGHRIYNEQFF
TRBV12-3/TRBV12-4,TRBJ1-2,CASSLSTGGSNYGYTF
TRBV3-1,TRBJ1-5,CASSPGVGNQPQHF
TRBV24-1,TRBJ2-5,CATSGQGLPSQETQYF
TRBV6-5,TRBJ2-3,CASSSNGVLYTQYF
TRBV5-1,TRBJ2-1,CASSPGLAGAVFNEQFF
TRBV12-3/TRBV12-4,TRBJ1-2,CATKNRGQGYTF
TRBV5-8,TRBJ1-5,CASRATGRSNQPQHF
TRBV20-1,TRBJ2-1,CSARDRPEQFF
TRBV28,TRBJ2-5,CASSLPLGGQETQYF
TRBV2,TRBJ1-4,CASRVQGVTNEKLFF
TRBV3-1,TRBJ2-3,CASSQERIRTDTQYF
TRBV24-1,TRBJ2-1,CATSGIGLAYDNEQFF
TRBV5-6,TRBJ1-6,CASSLSRGASNSPLHF
TRBV18,TRBJ1-1,CASSKGGQTNTEAFF
TRBV6-1,TRBJ2-3,CASSLTIAVTDTQYF
TRBV30,TRBJ2-3,CAWRGLLNGDTQYF
TRBV15,TRBJ2-2,CATSRERQGFGELFF
TRBV12-3/TRBV12-4,TRBJ2-7,CASSNSGGAAKDEQYF
TRBV27,TRBJ1-2,CASSLSPRGNYGYTF
TRBV6-5,TRBJ1-3,CASIPTAGDTIYF
TRBV28,TRBJ2-1,CASTAGDRSNEQFF
TRBV11-3,TRBJ2-5,CASSLGFRGSQETQYF
TRBV5-1,TRBJ2-5,CASSLMGGDQETQYF
TRBV6-4,TRBJ2-1,CASSEGARAVSEQFF
TRBV5-1,TRBJ1-2,CASSPGRGTDGYTF
TRBV24-1,TRBJ1-1,CATSSKNTEAFF
TRBV10-1,TRBJ2-1,CASSGGLAGAGEQFF
TRBV10-3,TRBJ1-1,CAISDSLNTEAFF
TRBV5-1,TRBJ1-2,CASSLVVNGNYGYTF
TRBV25-1,TRBJ1-4,CATTYNEKLFF
TRBV12-3/TRBV12-4,TRBJ2-7,CASRGGGQLSYEQYF
TRBV11-3,TRBJ1-2,CASSLVEGPREVGYGYTF
TRBV6-5,TRBJ2-6,CASSYFPRASGANVLTF
TRBV29-1,TRBJ1-3,CSVADSSGNTIYF
TRBV12-3/TRBV12-4,TRBJ1-5,CASSLGTAEPQHF
TRBV5-1,TRBJ1-2,CASSLSRGYGYTF
TRBV3-1,TRBJ1-2,CASTRGGYYGYTF
TRBV2,TRBJ2-1,CASSDVGFGEQFF